This T cell receptor (beta chain) was identified during a study of TIL therapy for anti-PD-1-resistant metastatic lung cancer. The immunoSEQ assay was v3. The table came from immunoSEQ multiplex PCR; TCRdb's copy has only in-frame clones and leaves some out. The sample consists of about 45,000 clones, around 80% of them appearing once. This CDR3 has 15 amino acids. Germline V gene lookup returns CDR1 MDHEN and CDR2 SYDVKM. The V gene lost 3 bases and the J gene lost 7 bases, with 15 bases spanning the gap. In its sample, this clone was seen once. Time point described: pre-treatment sample, taken before nivolumab and TIL therapy.

The clonotype comes from a man between 65 and 80 years old with non-small cell lung cancer. The chain combines TRBV28 with TRBJ2-2; the D gene is possibly TRBD2 (6 bases). Sequencing was performed on blood, taken at baseline. CDR3 DNA: TGTGCCAGCAGTTTTACTAGCCAACCAGTCGGGGAGCTGTTTTTT. Translated, it gives CASSFTSQPVGELFF.